Included here is one T cell receptor beta chain sequence, with context. The V gene lost 2 bases and the J gene lost 6 bases, with 20 bases spanning the gap. Per the germline V gene, CDR1 is MNHNS and CDR2 is SASEGT. The CDR3 covers 16 residues. This sample is part of a study of control samples from healthy donors and cancer patients. Using immunoSEQ multiplex PCR, the repertoire was profiled, and TCRdb retains in-frame clones only, with some absent. The sample yields around 170,000 clones, around nine tenths seen once. The specimen was blood. The sequence derives from a woman aged 30 to 39 in good health. This chain uses TRBV6-1 with TRBJ2-7, with D tentatively TRBD2 (6 bases). The CDR3 sequence: CASSEQVPGSSFEQYF. For the CDR3, the DNA is TGTGCCAGCAGTGAACAGGTCCCCGGGAGCTCGTTCGAGCAGTACTTC.